The present T cell receptor beta chain was sequenced within a study of blood T cell repertoires in COVID-19. Across the study: Acute and convalescent COVID-19 samples came from the United States, Italy and Spain. PBMCs, B-cell-depleted T cells, or T cells provided the cDNA or gDNA that made up the material.

Between the trimmed V and J ends, which lost 0 bases and 7 bases, there was a span of 15 bases. CDR1 and CDR2 (germline): SGHVS, FNYEAQ. The CDR3 length is 16 residues. In the original processing: From reference gene primer amplification, estimates of nucleated cell counts were derived. Clones were read by immunoSEQ multiplex PCR, and TCRdb kept only the in-frame ones, dropping some. Clonal size and the V and J genes are those of that table, whereas D and trimming came from the DNA. The data hold about 260,000 clones, with over 70% observed a single time. The clonotype was recovered from a human donor in a cohort sampled during active COVID-19. Sequencing was carried out using peripheral blood. The gene calls are TRBV7-6 and TRBJ2-2; weak D call: TRBD2 (5 bases). The CDR3 DNA sequence: TGTGCCAGCAGCTTAGCGTTCGGAGACCGGGGCGGGGAGCTGTTTTTT. This codes for CASSLAFGDRGGELFF. The full variable domain, in which reference TRBV7-6 and TRBJ2-2 provide the parts outside the CDR3, is GAGVSQSPRYKVTKRGQDVALRCDPISGHVSLYWYRQALGQGPEFLTYFNYEAQQDKSGLPNDRFSAERPEGSISTLTIQRTEQRDSAMYRCASSLAFGDRGGELFFGEGSRLTVL.